Listed here are 10 T cell receptor beta chains from one sample, sequenced in a study of shared clonotypes between healthy human individuals. Only in-frame clones appear in the TCRdb table, and some are missing; sequencing was by immunoSEQ multiplex PCR. The sample carries approximately 1.4 million clones, under 99% recorded once. Sequenced sample: naive CD4+ T cells sorted from blood. As to subset: CD45RA+ positively selected. All receptors come from a man younger than 45 in good health.

The chain uses TRBV28 and TRBJ1-2; no definite D call. CDR3 length: 11 amino acids. From germline, CDR1 is MDHEN and CDR2 SYDVKM. V lost 10 bases, J lost 2 bases, and 8 bases lay in between. DNA for the CDR3: TGTGCCATTTCGACAAACTATGGCTACACCTTC. It encodes CAISTNYGYTF.

The chain recombines TRBV19 with TRBJ1-5; 9 bases align to TRBD1. Germline loops: CDR1 LNHDA, CDR2 SQIVND (reference sequence). The length of the CDR3 is 13 residues. J was trimmed by 7 bases and V by 7 bases; bases with no gene match: 5. The CDR3 DNA is TGTGCCAGTACCACAGGGGGCGGGCAGCCCCAGCATTTT. It encodes CASTTGGGQPQHF.

V and J are TRBV7-2 and TRBJ2-1, with 10 bases that match TRBD1. The ends lost 3 bases at V and 6 bases at J; junction bases unmatched: 2. The germline V gene has CDR1 SGHTA and CDR2 FQGNSA. This CDR3 has 14 amino acids. This chain's CDR3 is CASSFRTGGNEQFF. The CDR3, as DNA: TGTGCCAGCAGCTTTCGGACAGGGGGCAATGAGCAGTTCTTC.

This sequence joins TRBV19 and TRBJ2-2, with 10 bases aligning to TRBD1. This CDR3 comprises 16 residues. J gave up 7 bases and V 2 bases, and 7 bases lay outside the gene matches. CDR1 and CDR2 from the germline V gene are LNHDA and SQIVND (reference sequence). The CDR3 sequence: CASSISGQGVIGELFF. The CDR3 bases are TGTGCCAGTAGTATAAGCGGACAGGGGGTTATCGGGGAGCTGTTTTTT. Variable domain in full (rest from reference TRBV19 and TRBJ2-2): DGGITQSPKYLFRKEGQNVTLSCEQNLNHDAMYWYRQDPGQGLRLIYYSQIVNDFQKGDIAEGYSVSREKKESFPLTVTSAQKNPTAFYLCASSISGQGVIGELFFGEGSRLTVL.

V usage is TRBV5-4 and J usage is TRBJ1-4; maybe TRBD1 (5 bases). The V gene lost 1 base and the J gene lost 8 bases, with 15 bases spanning the gap. Germline V CDR1 and CDR2: SGHNT, YYREEE (reference sequence). The length of the CDR3 is 15 residues. The DNA for the CDR3 is TGTGCCAGCAGCTTGAGTACCGGGGGTAGGGAAAAACTGTTTTTT. Protein sequence: CASSLSTGGREKLFF.

With regard to this clone: The same CDR3 can be traced to other DNA sequences in this sample. The chain is built from TRBV18 and TRBJ2-7, with a possible D match to TRBD2 (6 bases). V lost 0 bases to trimming and J lost 7 bases, with 13 bases between them. The germline gives CDR1 KGHSH, CDR2 LQKENI. CDR3 length: 14 residues. CDR3 amino acids: CASSPPGLGLEQYF. The CDR3 nucleotides read TGTGCCAGCTCACCACCGGGACTCGGCTTAGAGCAGTACTTC.

This chain uses TRBV10-3 with TRBJ1-5; a possible D gene is TRBD1 (5 bases). This CDR3 comprises 15 residues. Deletions cut 3 bases from V and 1 base from J, with 10 bases between. CDR1 and CDR2 from the germline V gene are ENHRY and SYGVKD. The DNA for the CDR3 is TGTGCCATCAGTGACGGGGACGGAAGCAATCAGCCCCAGCATTTT. It is translated as CAISDGDGSNQPQHF.

The V gene is TRBV7-3, the J gene TRBJ1-1, with 8 bases lining up with TRBD1. V gave up 5 bases and J gave up 6 bases; unmatched junction bases: 11. The CDR3 extends over 15 amino acids. Germline V gene data show CDR1 as SGHTA and CDR2 as FQGTGA. The CDR3 protein is CASSPEQGGFSEAFF. DNA for the CDR3: TGTGCCAGCAGCCCCGAACAGGGGGGTTTTTCTGAAGCTTTCTTT. The full variable domain, completed using reference TRBV7-3 and TRBJ1-1, is GAGVSQTPSNKVTEKGKYVELRCDPISGHTALYWYRQSLGQGPEFLIYFQGTGAADDSGLPNDRFFAVRPEGSVSTLKIQRTERGDSAVYLCASSPEQGGFSEAFFGQGTRLTVV.

This chain uses TRBV13 with TRBJ2-2, with D perhaps matching TRBD1 or TRBD2 (5 bases each). The germline V and J ends were trimmed by 5 bases and 5 bases, with 21 bases remaining between them. CDR3 length: 17 amino acids. CDR1 and CDR2 (germline): PRHDT, FYEKMQ (reference sequence). In DNA, the CDR3 is TGTGCCAGCAGCCGCCGGTCGGGGACCCCTGGTACCGGGGAGCTGTTTTTT. Translation gives CASSRRSGTPGTGELFF.

V gene TRBV9 combines with J gene TRBJ2-1, with TRBD2 as a possible D gene (5 bases). Trimming took 1 base from V and 0 from J, leaving 20 bases between them. The germline CDR1 and CDR2 sequences are SGDLS and YYNGEE. The CDR3 is 19 residues long. The CDR3 here is CASSVRSSKTKSSYNEQFF. The CDR3 region has the DNA TGTGCCAGCAGCGTAAGGTCTAGCAAGACGAAGAGCTCCTACAATGAGCAGTTCTTC.